This T cell receptor beta chain was retrieved from a study of OX40 agonist ivuxolimab in advanced cancers. About the research overall: Ivuxolimab is a fully human IgG2 antibody that activates OX40 (CD134). Six ivuxolimab dose levels, 0.01 to 10 mg/kg, were given intravenously every 2 weeks. A male proportion of just over 80% was recorded, with mean age about 60 years and range about 20 to 79.

Notes on the study in general: In CD8+ T cells, expanded clones were on average more numerous than in CD4+.

About this clone itself: Its specificity is unknown.

The repertoire was sequenced with immunoSEQ multiplex PCR; TCRdb's copy has only in-frame clones and lacks some. Found here are some 60,000 clones, around 90% of them singletons; the top ten hold roughly 13%. The germline V gene has CDR1 SNHLY and CDR2 FYNNEI. V shed 4 bases and J shed 9 bases, with 4 bases lying between them. The CDR3 sequence is 10 residues long. This clonotype was sampled from an adult with an advanced solid tumor such as melanoma, head and neck, liver or kidney cancer. V usage is TRBV2 and J usage is TRBJ2-1; D unclear. Sequencing used CD4+ or CD8+ T cells sorted from blood, obtained in a trial of the OX40 agonist ivuxolimab. The CDR3 nucleotides are TGTGCCAGCAGTGTTCTTGAGCAGTTCTTC. Amino acid sequence: CASSVLEQFF. Full variable domain (missing parts from reference TRBV2 and TRBJ2-1): EPEVTQTPSHQVTQMGQEVILRCVPISNHLYFYWYRQILGQKVEFLVSFYNNEISEKSEIFDDQFSVERPDGSNFTLKIRSTKLEDSAMYFCASSVLEQFFGPGTRLTVL.